The next 17 T cell receptor beta chains were all read from a single sample in a study of control samples from healthy donors and cancer patients. Measured with immunoSEQ multiplex PCR; TCRdb has only the in-frame clones, and not every one. The sample shows some 120,000 clones, 87% of them seen only once. The sample was blood. These receptors were obtained from a man in his sixties in good health.

This sequence joins TRBV29-1 and TRBJ2-1, with 8 bases identical to TRBD1. Trimming removed 4 bases from V and 4 bases from J; junction bases left unmatched: 6. The CDR3 has 14 amino acids. Germline CDR1 and CDR2: SQVTM and ANQGSEA. CDR3 region: CSVGPRGPYNEQFF. The CDR3 DNA follows: TGCAGCGTTGGACCCAGGGGGCCTTACAATGAGCAGTTCTTC.

The chain's CDR3 is CSVERSSYNEQFF. CDR3 sequence (DNA): TGCAGCGTTGAACGGAGCTCCTACAATGAGCAGTTCTTC. The rearrangement uses TRBV29-1 and TRBJ2-1; D unresolved. V shed 2 bases and J shed 0 bases, with 5 bases lying between them. Germline assignment: CDR1 SQVTM and CDR2 ANQGSEA. There are 13 residues in the CDR3.

The genes are TRBV3-1 (or the pseudogene TRBV3-2) and TRBJ1-3; D is ambiguous. CDR1 and CDR2 (germline): LGHDT, YNNKEL (reference sequence). CDR3 length: 16 amino acids. V lost 4 bases to trimming and J lost 0 bases, with 13 bases between them. The CDR3: CASSPVTGGSGNTIYF. The CDR3, as DNA: TGTGCCAGCAGCCCCGTGACGGGCGGCTCTGGAAACACCATATATTTT.

This clone was seen a handful of times. The rearrangement links TRBV2 to TRBJ1-5; no clear D. CDR1 SNHLY and CDR2 FYNNEI come from the germline V gene. This CDR3 spans 15 amino acids. The V gene lost 3 bases and the J gene lost 3 bases, with 12 bases spanning the gap. The DNA for the CDR3 is TGTGCCAGCAGTGACGCCGGGGTTACCAATCAGCCCCAGCATTTT. It yields the protein CASSDAGVTNQPQHF. Together with reference TRBV2 and TRBJ1-5, the CDR3 gives the full variable domain: EPEVTQTPSHQVTQMGQEVILRCVPISNHLYFYWYRQILGQKVEFLVSFYNNEISEKSEIFDDQFSVERPDGSNFTLKIRSTKLEDSAMYFCASSDAGVTNQPQHFGDGTRLSIL.

The CDR3 DNA reads as TGTGCCAGCAGCCAAGATACTGTTAAACATTTT. This encodes CASSQDTVKHF. This chain joins TRBV3-1 (or the pseudogene TRBV3-2) and TRBJ1-5; D is ambiguous. Between the trimmed V and J ends, which lost 0 bases and 16 bases, there was a span of 10 bases. This CDR3 contains 11 residues. Per the germline V gene, CDR1 is LGHDT and CDR2 is YNNKEL (reference sequence).

This chain joins TRBV9 and TRBJ1-3, with D maybe TRBD1 (5 bases). This CDR3 has 14 amino acids. The V end lost 4 bases, the J end lost 4 bases, and 12 bases lay between the germline ends. Germline V gives CDR1 SGDLS, CDR2 YYNGEE. The CDR3 nucleotides are TGTGCCAGCAGCTTGGACACCAGGGGAAACACCATATATTTT. The encoded protein is CASSLDTRGNTIYF. The full variable domain, in which reference TRBV9 and TRBJ1-3 provide the parts outside the CDR3, is DSGVTQTPKHLITATGQRVTLRCSPRSGDLSVYWYQQSLDQGLQFLIQYYNGEERAKGNILERFSAQQFPDLHSELNLSSLELGDSALYFCASSLDTRGNTIYFGEGSWLTVV.

Points on this clone: One end of the junction does not line up with germline, which may come from a read error. The chain couples TRBV7-7 to TRBJ1-1; D gene ambiguous. CDR1 is SSHAT and CDR2 is FNYEAQ in the germline V gene (reference sequence). This CDR3 is built from 13 residues. CDR3 bases: TGTGCTAGCAGCCTACAGCAGAACACTGAAGCTTTCTTT. This encodes CASSLQQNTEAFF.

V is TRBV7-9 and J is TRBJ2-5; D may match TRBD1 or TRBD2 (5 bases each). Germline V gives CDR1 SEHNR, CDR2 FQNEAQ (reference sequence). The germline V and J ends were trimmed by 5 bases and 4 bases, with 14 bases remaining between them. CDR3 length equals 14 residues. For the CDR3, the DNA is TGTGCCAGCAGCCCGGGGACGGTGGGAGAGACCCAGTACTTC. It specifies CASSPGTVGETQYF.

The chain uses TRBV5-1 and TRBJ2-5; TRBD2 matches 8 bases. Germline V lookup: CDR1 SGHRS, CDR2 YFSETQ. V lost 1 base and J lost 1; bases outside the gene matches: 0. This CDR3 is built from 14 residues. CDR3 residues: CASSLTSGQETQYF. The CDR3 DNA reads TGCGCCAGCAGCTTGACTAGCGGCCAAGAGACCCAGTACTTC.

Here the CDR3 reads CASSYPGQSNEKLFF. The CDR3 DNA sequence: TGTGCCAGCAGTTACCCGGGACAATCTAATGAAAAACTGTTTTTT. V is TRBV6-6 and J is TRBJ1-4; tentatively, D is TRBD1 (6 bases). The CDR3 extends over 15 amino acids. The germline CDR1 and CDR2 sequences are MNHNY and SVGAGI (reference sequence). V was pared by 2 bases and J by 3 bases, with 10 bases between.

This rearrangement joins TRBV10-2 to TRBJ2-3; 10 bases are a match to TRBD2. From germline, CDR1 is WSHSY and CDR2 SAAADI. V lost 7 bases, J lost 6 bases, and 13 bases stayed unmatched. CDR3 size: 16 residues. CDR3 nucleotides: TGCGCCAGCAACCCTGAACTAGCGGGAATAACCGATACGCAGTATTTT. This translates into CASNPELAGITDTQYF.

As regards this clone: The same CDR3 also results from other DNA sequences found in this sample. The chain couples TRBV5-1 to TRBJ1-1; D unresolved. This CDR3 spans 13 amino acids. Trimming removed 1 base from V and 4 bases from J, with 8 bases in between. CDR1 SGHRS and CDR2 YFSETQ come from the germline V gene. The CDR3 region has the DNA TGCGCCAGCAGCTTGTATGGTGGCACTGAAGCTTTCTTT. It codes for CASSLYGGTEAFF.

The V and J genes are TRBV19 and TRBJ1-1; 7 bases match TRBD1. The trim removed 5 bases at V and 1 base at J, leaving 7 bases unmatched. In germline, CDR1 is LNHDA, CDR2 SQIVND (reference sequence). This CDR3 is built from 15 residues. CDR3 loop: CASSEGSGGNTEAFF. The CDR3 region has the DNA TGTGCCAGTAGTGAGGGTTCAGGGGGGAACACTGAAGCTTTCTTT.

The V call is TRBV5-6, the J call TRBJ1-1; 7 nucleotides match TRBD1. Trimming at V came to 4 bases and at J to 4 bases, leaving 7 bases not matched to a gene. Per the germline V gene, CDR1 is SGHDT and CDR2 is YYEEEE. CDR3 length: 14 residues. The CDR3 spells CASSLQGVGTEAFF. As DNA, the CDR3 is TGTGCCAGCAGCCTTCAGGGGGTGGGCACTGAAGCTTTCTTT.

V is TRBV27 and J is TRBJ2-1; 13 nucleotides line up with TRBD2. The V segment lost 8 bases and the J segment 7 bases; nucleotides outside the gene matches: 2. Germline V gene sequence: CDR1 MNHEY, CDR2 SMNVEV (reference sequence). The CDR3 is 13 amino acids. CDR3: CASQLAGGNEQFF. CDR3 nucleotide sequence: TGTGCCAGCCAACTAGCGGGGGGGAATGAGCAGTTCTTC.

The chain couples TRBV7-6 to TRBJ2-7, with TRBD1 identical over 9 bases. The V segment lost 0 bases and the J segment 2 bases; nucleotides outside the gene matches: 2. Germline CDR1 reads SGHVS; CDR2 reads FNYEAQ. The CDR3 has 15 residues. For the CDR3, the DNA is TGTGCCAGCAGCTTAGCGGGACAGGGCCCCTACGAGCAGTACTTC. Its protein product is CASSLAGQGPYEQYF.

The sample holds one count of this clone. This chain links TRBV7-2 with TRBJ2-2; D is possibly TRBD1 or TRBD2 (5 bases each). The CDR3 has 15 residues. Deletions cut 0 bases from V and 3 bases from J, with 8 bases between. CDR1 and CDR2 from the germline V gene are SGHTA and FQGNSA. Here the CDR3 reads CASSLAGEYTGELFF. The CDR3 nucleotides are TGTGCCAGCAGCTTAGCGGGGGAGTACACCGGGGAGCTGTTTTTT.